The 12 T cell receptor beta chains listed next were all sequenced from one sample in a study of T-cell memory formation after mild COVID-19. TCRdb analysed the 5' RACE reads with MiXCR anew, one entry per CDR3 protein. This sample has more than 450,000 distinct CDR3 sequences, with about a sixth found just once. Sample: PBMCs or a T cell subset sorted from them (not recorded which). These receptors were collected from an adult woman who had mild COVID-19 (a few samples of this study predate the infection). Cell type and time point are not known.

This sequence joins TRBV3-1 and TRBJ2-3; possible D gene TRBD1, 6 bases. The V end lost 8 bases, the J end lost 2 bases, and 11 bases lay between the germline ends. The CDR3 sequence is 13 residues long. Germline assignment: CDR1 LGHDT and CDR2 YNNKEL (reference sequence). The CDR3 spells CASQGQLTDTQYF. The CDR3 DNA is TGTGCCAGCCAAGGACAGCTCACAGATACGCAGTATTTT.

This clonotype has more than one count but fewer than ten. This chain joins TRBV27 and TRBJ2-6; the D call may be TRBD1 or TRBD2 (5 bases each). Germline V gene sequence: CDR1 MNHEY, CDR2 SMNVEV (reference sequence). The CDR3 length is 17 residues. The V and J ends lost 5 bases and 4 bases respectively, with 18 bases between them. Written as DNA, the CDR3 is TGTGCCAGCAGTCCGGACCGGGACCGCTGGGGGGCCAACGTCCTGACTTTC. Amino acids: CASSPDRDRWGANVLTF.

This clonotype showed up just a few times. This chain links TRBV4-1 with TRBJ2-1; 10 bases map to TRBD1. The V and J ends lost 6 bases and 1 base, in that order; junction bases with no gene match: 9. Germline V gene data show CDR1 as MGHRA and CDR2 as YSYEKL. The CDR3 extends over 17 amino acids. The CDR3 loop reads CASRQGGQGVSYNEQFF. CDR3 DNA: TGCGCCAGCAGACAGGGTGGACAGGGGGTTTCCTACAATGAGCAGTTCTTC.

The V gene is TRBV12-3 or TRBV12-4, the J gene TRBJ2-2, with TRBD2 matching over 12 bases. The V gene end was trimmed by 2 bases and the J gene end by 3 bases; junction bases not matched to a gene: 10. The CDR3 is 19 residues long. CDR3: CASSLPNPGLAGHTGELFF. The DNA of the CDR3 is TGTGCCAGCAGTTTACCGAACCCAGGACTAGCGGGGCACACCGGGGAGCTGTTTTTT.

The chain recombines TRBV7-2 with TRBJ2-7, with no clear D. The CDR3 extends over 13 amino acids. Germline loops: CDR1 SGHTA, CDR2 FQGNSA. Trimming removed 1 base at V and 1 base at J, with 5 bases between. This CDR3 reads CASSLEFSYEQYF. The CDR3 DNA sequence: TGTGCCAGCAGCTTAGAATTTTCCTACGAGCAGTACTTC.

This clonotype was recorded a few times. The chain carries TRBV4-1 and TRBJ2-5; 14 positions agree with TRBD2. V was pared by 4 bases and J by 13 bases, with 8 bases of the junction left unmatched. Looked up from germline, CDR1 is MGHRA and CDR2 is YSYEKL. The CDR3 consists of 14 residues. The CDR3 is CASSLTPGTSGGYF. The CDR3 DNA reads TGCGCCAGCAGCCTCACCCCAGGGACTAGCGGGGGGTACTTC.

The sample holds many counts of this clonotype. The chain combines TRBV7-9 with TRBJ2-3; the match to TRBD2 covers 13 bases. With 4 bases clipped from V and 5 bases from J, the junction kept 6 bases outside the gene matches. The CDR3 consists of 16 residues. The V gene's germline CDR1 is SEHNR and CDR2 FQNEAQ (reference sequence). The CDR3 protein is CASSSIRLAGGDTQYF. Written as DNA, the CDR3 is TGTGCCAGCAGCTCCATACGACTAGCGGGAGGAGATACGCAGTATTTT. Full variable domain (remainder filled in from reference TRBV7-9 and TRBJ2-3): DTGVSQNPRHKITKRGQNVTFRCDPISEHNRLYWYRQTLGQGPEFLTYFQNEAQLEKSRLLSDRFSAERPKGSFSTLEIQRTEQGDSAMYLCASSSIRLAGGDTQYFGPGTRLTVL.

V and J are TRBV6-1 and TRBJ2-3; 7 bases line up with TRBD2. The CDR3 loop spans 16 amino acids. V shed 6 bases, J shed 3 bases, and the junction held 12 bases outside the gene matches. CDR1 and CDR2 (germline): MNHNS, SASEGT. DNA for the CDR3: TGTGCCAGCAGGGAACAACCGGCGGGAGTGACAGATACGCAGTATTTT. This encodes CASREQPAGVTDTQYF.

This clonotype was observed a handful of times. This chain links TRBV20-1 with TRBJ1-5; D unresolved. This CDR3 region has 17 residues. V lost 3 bases to trimming and J lost 0 bases, with 18 bases between them. Germline V gene sequence: CDR1 DFQATT, CDR2 SNEGSKA (reference sequence). CDR3 sequence: CSASSLRASDSNQPQHF. The CDR3 DNA is TGCAGTGCTAGTTCCCTCCGGGCGTCAGATAGCAATCAGCCCCAGCATTTT.

This clonotype was picked up a small number of times. This chain connects TRBV11-3 to TRBJ2-5, with D hard to call. CDR1 is SGHNT, CDR2 YENEEA, per germline. The CDR3 has 15 amino acids. Trimming cost V 4 bases and J 5 bases, with 17 bases left between them. The CDR3 DNA sequence: TGTGCCAGCAGCTACGACCGGAATTCTGAGGAGACCCAGTACTTC. Translation: CASSYDRNSEETQYF.

This clonotype was recorded only once. This sequence joins TRBV7-2 and TRBJ2-5; D may be TRBD1 or TRBD2 (6 bases each). Trimming cost V 3 bases and J 5 bases, with 13 bases left between them. Germline-derived CDR1 and CDR2 are SGHTA and FQGNSA. This CDR3 is built from 14 residues. The CDR3 sequence is CASSFGGPGETQYF. The CDR3, as DNA: TGTGCCAGCAGCTTTGGGGGGCCGGGGGAGACCCAGTACTTC.

This clonotype was recorded a few times. The chain is built from TRBV7-2 and TRBJ2-1; D is unresolved. The germline CDR1 and CDR2 sequences are SGHTA and FQGNSA. This CDR3 has 13 residues. With 4 bases removed from V and 11 bases from J, the gap between germline ends came to 15 bases. In DNA form, the CDR3 reads TGTGCCAGCAGCTCATCCCGGAGAGCGCAGCAGTTCTTC. Its translation: CASSSSRRAQQFF.